A selection of T cell receptor beta chains follows, all from one sample in a study of shared clonotypes between healthy human individuals. Sequencing used immunoSEQ multiplex PCR; TCRdb keeps in-frame clones, though not all of them. The sample yields a few million clones, roughly 95% seen once. Sequencing was performed on naive CD4+ T cells sorted from blood. These receptors were collected from a man aged 18-30 years in good health. CDR3s leave out the opening cysteine and the closing phenylalanine or tryptophan. D genes are given only for firm matches. Expanded clones are given a class, and other clones once, few, many or no size at all.

d_call	v_call	j_call	clone_size	cdr3_aa
.	TRBV29-1	TRBJ1-1	.	SVEAWGGDTEAF
TRBD1	TRBV19	TRBJ2-2	.	ASPLRDSPYPNTGELF
TRBD2	TRBV7-9	TRBJ2-5	.	ASSLGPSGIKETQY
.	TRBV6-5	TRBJ1-5	.	ASGEKPQH
TRBD2	TRBV9	TRBJ2-2	.	ASSVGAGANTGELF
.	TRBV9	TRBJ2-7	.	ASSVGGAGSYEQY
.	TRBV4-2	TRBJ2-3	.	ASSQDPTPTDTQY
TRBD1	TRBV7-2	TRBJ2-2	.	ASSPQTGLNTGELF
TRBD1	TRBV11-2	TRBJ2-7	.	ASSTIRDRGHEQY
TRBD1	TRBV5-4	TRBJ1-2	.	ASTFDRGLVGYT
TRBD1	TRBV5-5	TRBJ1-1	.	ASSTGQGRGTEAF
.	TRBV10-3	TRBJ2-7	.	ATSPLGSGEQY
TRBD1	TRBV30	TRBJ1-2	.	AWSEPGTAYYGYT
.	TRBV7-2	TRBJ2-1	.	ASSWRDSYNEQF
TRBD2	TRBV4-1	TRBJ2-3	.	ASSQGSGGTQY
TRBD1	TRBV28	TRBJ2-7	.	ASTLGDRTYEQY
.	TRBV5-6	TRBJ2-3	once	ASRPAGTDTQY
.	TRBV28	TRBJ1-6	.	ASNDLLGNSPLH
.	TRBV6-6	TRBJ1-4	.	ASSYDMAGNGKLF
.	TRBV6-5	TRBJ1-2	.	ASSGSNYGYT
TRBD1	TRBV29-1	TRBJ1-2	once	SVEEAGTGVYGYT
TRBD1	TRBV29-1	TRBJ1-1	.	SVEWTGNTEAF
TRBD1	TRBV7-9	TRBJ2-1	.	ASSLEGRTGSYNEQF
.	TRBV28	TRBJ2-7	.	ASSLAAGRVEQY
.	TRBV7-2	TRBJ2-3	.	ASSFLDTQY
TRBD1	TRBV18	TRBJ2-5	once	ASSPSGGLIEETQY
.	TRBV25-1	TRBJ1-2	.	ASSRDFYGYT
.	TRBV27	TRBJ2-1	.	ASSFGLATYNEQF
TRBD2	TRBV27	TRBJ2-1	.	ASIFFGTSRNEQF
.	TRBV5-1	TRBJ1-1	.	ASSFSVRENTEAF
.	TRBV2	TRBJ1-2	.	ASSESGTENYGYT
.	TRBV28	TRBJ2-6	.	ASSLGSSGANVLT
.	TRBV6-1	TRBJ1-5	.	ASKMGRVNNQPQH
.	TRBV6-5	TRBJ2-7	once	ASSYSRGVWYEQY
TRBD2	TRBV30	TRBJ2-1	.	AWARPGTSGRREQF
TRBD1	TRBV10-3	TRBJ2-3	once	AISVGQGSTDTQY
.	TRBV13	TRBJ1-1	.	ASSFLAVAEAF
TRBD1	TRBV7-7	TRBJ1-5	few	ASSPQVAGGQPQH
TRBD2	TRBV7-9	TRBJ2-1	.	ASSSGLTSGDRNEQF
TRBD2	TRBV29-1	TRBJ2-1	.	SVDATQPGLAGGPSSYNEQF
.	TRBV9	TRBJ1-4	.	ASSVGGGPNEKLF
.	TRBV28	TRBJ2-7	once	ASGSGWDYEQY
.	TRBV2	TRBJ1-2	.	ASRSRVGDSNYGYT
.	TRBV11-2	TRBJ2-3	.	ASSGLRTTDTQY
.	TRBV2	TRBJ2-1	.	ASSERITGEQF
TRBD1	TRBV5-4	TRBJ2-5	.	ASSLAQGAALKETQY
.	TRBV6-5	TRBJ2-5	once	ASSPSGSPGKTQY
.	TRBV30	TRBJ1-3	.	AWSAGVPRGNTIY
.	TRBV11-1	TRBJ1-2	.	ASSLGGYGYT
.	TRBV30	TRBJ2-2	.	AWSVPPLAGELF
.	TRBV25-1	TRBJ1-5	.	ASSLGQGINQPQH
TRBD1	TRBV13	TRBJ1-4	.	ASSSRQGIGEKLF
TRBD2	TRBV5-1	TRBJ2-7	.	ASSLGTSGGPEQY
.	TRBV5-5	TRBJ2-7	.	ASSPLVRTNTYEQY
.	TRBV5-4	TRBJ2-7	.	ASSLNLYEQY